This T cell receptor (beta chain) stems from a study of regulatory T cells in long-lasting Graves disease. Study-wide background: Persistence in Graves' disease required over 5 years of antithyroid drugs plus positive TSH receptor antibodies. Broader study findings: Peripheral blood was the sole material, not thyroid tissue. New patients shared roughly 960 public clonotypes, and persistent patients shared more, with 2,741. Gene preferences differed: TRBV28, TRBJ1-2, TRBJ2-5 in persistent cases.

For this clonotype: The antigen is unknown.

As to time point: persistent/refractory GD, antithyroid drugs over 5 years with positive TRAb. Making the TCR library involved RNA that had been extracted from PBMCs. Combining iRepertoire HTBI primers with Arm-PCR of CDR3 regions, the authors built TCR beta libraries. A single record per CDR3 protein comes from TCRdb applying MiXCR to the multiplex PCR reads. The data contain about 290,000 distinct CDR3 sequences, roughly a fifth of them singletons. CDR1 and CDR2 from the germline V gene are MNHEY and SMNVEV (reference sequence). The CDR3 spans 12 residues. Trimming stripped 8 bases from V and 1 base from J, with 8 bases between.

V gene TRBV27 combines with J gene TRBJ1-1; D ambiguous. The sequence came from a female donor with Graves disease. The sequenced sample was peripheral blood mononuclear cells (PBMCs), obtained when the disease was refractory, from a patient treated with antithyroid drugs. This chain's CDR3 is CASGRQNTEAFF. In nucleotides, the CDR3 is TGTGCCAGCGGGCGACAGAACACTGAAGCTTTCTTT.